This TCR beta chain is from a study of early T cells in non-severe SARS-CoV-2 infection. Study in general: Chains were not paired, and sequencing was done on bulk RNA from unsorted whole blood. Study-level findings and limits: Sequences matched to VDJdb favored anti-spike CD8 responses, while private and CD4 specificities were missed.

Trimming shortened V by 0 bases and J by 4 bases, and 3 bases separated the two germline ends. Germline V CDR1 and CDR2: SGHTA, FQGNSA. The CDR3 totals 12 residues. Unique molecular identifier tags were affixed to discrete cDNA molecules. In TCRdb, the 5' RACE reads were re-called with MiXCR into one record per CDR3 protein. The data show around 60,000 distinct CDR3 sequences, with 11% seen just once and under 3% held by the top ten. This clonotype occurred many times. Its antigen is undetermined. The sequenced sample was whole blood, obtained at baseline. V usage is TRBV7-2 and J usage is TRBJ2-5; D is ambiguous. This TCR was recovered from an adult who was a healthcare worker with PCR-confirmed SARS-CoV-2 infection or an uninfected control (not recorded which). This chain's CDR3 is CASSLAPETQYF. The CDR3 DNA follows: TGTGCCAGCAGCTTAGCTCCAGAGACCCAGTACTTC.